The present T cell receptor (beta chain) was sequenced within a study of shared clonotypes between healthy human individuals. Study-wide findings and caveats: Only a few donors were included, so the genetic and exposure-history diversity represented was limited.

About this clone: Its antigen is unknown.

This table comes from immunoSEQ multiplex PCR, and its TCRdb copy is limited to in-frame clones, with some not included. The table shows roughly 2.1 million clones, with just over 90% occurring only once. CD8 cells regarded as naive lacked CD45RO, were positively chosen for CCR7, and omitted terminally differentiated effector memory CD45RA+ cells. This TCR came from a man between 18 and 29 years old in good health. Some clones in this sample may be carry-over from other donors' samples. The sequencing sample was made of naive CD8+ T cells from PBMCs.

CDR3: CASSPPTMNTGELFF. CDR3 coding DNA: TGTGCCAGCTCACCACCGACTATGAACACCGGGGAGCTGTTTTTT. V and J are TRBV18 and TRBJ2-2, with a possible D match to TRBD2 (5 bases). This CDR3 is built from 15 residues. Looked up from germline, CDR1 is KGHSH and CDR2 is LQKENI. The V end was cut by 0 bases, the J end by 1 base, with 6 bases between. Supplemented by reference TRBV18 and TRBJ2-2, the full variable domain reads NAGVMQNPRHLVRRRGQEARLRCSPMKGHSHVYWYRQLPEEGLKFMVYLQKENIIDESGMPKERFSAEFPKEGPSILRIQQVVRGDSAAYFCASSPPTMNTGELFFGEGSRLTVL.